This T cell receptor (beta chain) is drawn from a study of T cell repertoires in cytomegalovirus infection. Study-level results: HLA-C-restricted, CMV-specific TCR beta clonotypes were dominant ex vivo.

This CDR3 comprises 15 residues. The J segment lost 7 bases and the V segment lost 3 bases, leaving 11 bases of the junction unmatched. Via MiXCR, TCRdb re-called the reads, giving one row per CDR3 protein. The data contain 680,000 or so distinct CDR3 sequences, around a third of them singletons. This clonotype came up a few times. The antigen is unknown. The source of this sequence is a human donor in good health (CMV status not recorded). Some clones in this sample may be carry-over from other donors' samples. The sample in question was cultured PBMCs, obtained from culture after CMV antigen stimulation. This chain connects TRBV12-3 or TRBV12-4 to TRBJ1-2, with 7 bases identical to TRBD1. CDR3 in amino acids: CASSFWRGRKIGYTF. In DNA form, the CDR3 reads TGTGCCAGCAGTTTTTGGAGGGGGCGAAAGATTGGCTACACCTTC.